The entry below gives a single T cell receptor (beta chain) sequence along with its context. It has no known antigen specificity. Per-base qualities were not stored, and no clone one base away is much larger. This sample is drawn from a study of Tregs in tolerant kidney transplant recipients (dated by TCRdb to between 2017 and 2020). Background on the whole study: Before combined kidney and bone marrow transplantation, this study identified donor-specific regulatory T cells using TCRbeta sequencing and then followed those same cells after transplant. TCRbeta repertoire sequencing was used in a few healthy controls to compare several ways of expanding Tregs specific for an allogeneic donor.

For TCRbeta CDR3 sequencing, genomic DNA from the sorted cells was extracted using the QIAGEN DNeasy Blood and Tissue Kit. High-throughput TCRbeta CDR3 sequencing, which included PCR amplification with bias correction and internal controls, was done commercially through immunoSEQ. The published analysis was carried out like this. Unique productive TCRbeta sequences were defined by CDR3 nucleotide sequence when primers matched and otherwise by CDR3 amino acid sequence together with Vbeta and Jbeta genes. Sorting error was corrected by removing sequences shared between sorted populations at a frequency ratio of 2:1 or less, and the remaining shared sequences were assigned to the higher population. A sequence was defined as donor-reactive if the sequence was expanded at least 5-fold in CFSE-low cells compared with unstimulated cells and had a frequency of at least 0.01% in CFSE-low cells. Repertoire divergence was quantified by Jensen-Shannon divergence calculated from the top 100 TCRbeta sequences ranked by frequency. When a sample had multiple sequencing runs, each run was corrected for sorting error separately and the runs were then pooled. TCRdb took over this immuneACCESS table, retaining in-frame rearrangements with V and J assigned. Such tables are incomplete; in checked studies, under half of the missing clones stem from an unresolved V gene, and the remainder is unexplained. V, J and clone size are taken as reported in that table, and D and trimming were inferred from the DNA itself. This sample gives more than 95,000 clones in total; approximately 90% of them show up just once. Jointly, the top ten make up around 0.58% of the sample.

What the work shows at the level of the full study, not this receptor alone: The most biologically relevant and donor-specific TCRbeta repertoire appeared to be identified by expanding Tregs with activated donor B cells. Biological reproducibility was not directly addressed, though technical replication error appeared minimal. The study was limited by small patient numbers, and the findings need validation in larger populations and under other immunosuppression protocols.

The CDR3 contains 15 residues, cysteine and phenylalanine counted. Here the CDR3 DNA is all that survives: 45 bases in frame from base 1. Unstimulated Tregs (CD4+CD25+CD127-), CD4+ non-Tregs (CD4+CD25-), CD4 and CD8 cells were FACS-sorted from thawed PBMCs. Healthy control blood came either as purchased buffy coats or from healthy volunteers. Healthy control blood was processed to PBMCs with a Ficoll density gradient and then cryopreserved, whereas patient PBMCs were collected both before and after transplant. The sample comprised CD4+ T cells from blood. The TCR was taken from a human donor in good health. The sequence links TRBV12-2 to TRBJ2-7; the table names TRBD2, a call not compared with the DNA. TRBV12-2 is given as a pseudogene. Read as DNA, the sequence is TGTGCAAGTCGCCCAGCGGGGGGGCCCCACTACGAGCAGTACTTC. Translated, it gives CASRPAGGPHYEQYF.